Below are 7 T cell receptor beta chains sequenced from a single sample in a study of blood T cell repertoires in COVID-19. The data were produced by immunoSEQ multiplex PCR, yet TCRdb's version contains in-frame clones alone and is incomplete. This table holds 250,000 to 300,000 clones, 75% to 85% found once. Material for sequencing was peripheral blood. These receptor sequences come from a middle-aged man with active or convalescent COVID-19.

This clone was recorded once. V is TRBV12-3 or TRBV12-4 and J is TRBJ2-2; D is unclear. V was pared by 6 bases and J by 7 bases, with 9 bases between. The CDR3 has 12 residues. The CDR3 bases are TGTGCCAGCAGCTTGCTAAGCGGGGAGCTGTTTTTT. Amino acid sequence: CASSLLSGELFF.

The rearrangement joins TRBV5-1 to TRBJ1-1, with D possibly TRBD1 on 5 matching bases. The CDR3 covers 15 residues. CDR1 SGHRS and CDR2 YFSETQ come from the germline V gene. Trimming removed 2 bases from V and 1 base from J, with 12 bases in between. CDR3 amino acids: CASSFWGQGNTEAFF. The CDR3 coding sequence is TGCGCCAGCAGCTTCTGGGGTCAGGGGAACACTGAAGCTTTCTTT.

This clone was counted a single time. This chain joins TRBV5-4 and TRBJ2-7; 11 bases are a match to TRBD1. V lost 4 bases, J lost 0 bases, and 15 bases stayed unmatched. Germline values: CDR1 SGHNT, CDR2 YYREEE (reference sequence). The CDR3 spans 19 residues. The CDR3 bases are TGTGCCAGCAGCAGCGGAGGAGGGGTGGGGACAGGGGGCTCCTACGAGCAGTACTTC. Protein product: CASSSGGGVGTGGSYEQYF.

The rearrangement uses TRBV2 and TRBJ2-1, with a possible D match to TRBD1 (5 bases). Germline values: CDR1 SNHLY, CDR2 FYNNEI. V lost 6 bases to trimming and J lost 6 bases, with 15 bases between them. This CDR3 is built from 14 residues. The CDR3: CASSRDRTRNEQFF. Here the CDR3 DNA reads TGTGCCAGCAGCCGAGACCGGACACGCAATGAGCAGTTCTTC.

The V and J genes are TRBV2 and TRBJ2-3; 10 nucleotides align to TRBD2. The ends lost 6 bases at V and 5 bases at J; junction bases unmatched: 8. The germline V gene has CDR1 SNHLY and CDR2 FYNNEI. There are 15 residues in the CDR3. The CDR3 coding sequence is TGTGCCAGCAGAGCGGGAGGGCCGTCCAGAGATACGCAGTATTTT. Amino acids: CASRAGGPSRDTQYF.

The V call is TRBV9, the J call TRBJ1-2; no clear D gene. Trimming pared 4 bases from V and 8 bases from J, leaving 15 bases between. This CDR3 region has 13 residues. Germline values: CDR1 SGDLS, CDR2 YYNGEE. The CDR3 coding sequence is TGTGCCAGCAGCCCCCAGACCGGGGAAGGCTACACCTTC. It is translated as CASSPQTGEGYTF.

The chain links TRBV29-1 to TRBJ1-1, with 8 bases fitting TRBD1. Germline assignment: CDR1 SQVTM and CDR2 ANQGSEA. The CDR3 contains 13 residues. J was trimmed by 2 bases and V by 4 bases; bases with no gene match: 3. The CDR3 loop reads CSVGDRRNTEAFF. Written as DNA, the CDR3 is TGCAGCGTTGGGGACAGGCGAAACACTGAAGCTTTCTTT.